This T cell receptor beta chain is drawn from a study of post-analysis software for immune sequencing data. Whole-study context: Relapsing-remitting, secondary progressive and progressive-relapsing forms made up the multiple sclerosis disease courses.

General study findings and limits: The study found significantly lower normalized Chao1 diversity in multiple sclerosis patients than in controls. By F measure, samples from a shared preparation batch strongly co-clustered. Among roughly five TRBV segments more frequent in patients than controls were TRBV5-6, TRBV5-1 and TRBV20-1.

As to this clonotype: Its target is not known.

CDR1 is DFQATT, CDR2 SNEGSKA, per germline (reference sequence). This CDR3 has 14 amino acids. V was cut by 0 bases and J by 5 bases, with 11 bases left in between. The TCR beta cDNA libraries carried unique molecular identifiers. The yield from roughly 1 to 10 million T cells was roughly 0.5 million cDNA molecules in total. TCRdb fed the PCR reads into MiXCR, producing one record per CDR3 protein. The sample holds roughly 540,000 distinct CDR3 sequences, 30% to 40% seen once. Source material: blood. The chain links TRBV20-1 to TRBJ1-5, with a weak D call TRBD1 (6 bases). This sequence originates from a girl between 2 and 17 years old with multiple sclerosis. The CDR3 region is CSAREAGGYQPQHF. CDR3 DNA sequence: TGCAGTGCTAGAGAGGCGGGGGGCTATCAGCCCCAGCATTTT.